This T cell receptor (beta chain) was captured in a study of blood T cell repertoires in COVID-19. Sequencing used immunoSEQ multiplex PCR; TCRdb keeps in-frame clones, though not all of them. The sample includes approximately 52,000 clones, more than 75% seen only once; the top ten take about 16%. V was shortened by 3 bases and J by 2 bases, with 16 bases between the two germline ends. Germline CDR1 is MNHEY and CDR2 is SMNVEV (reference sequence). This CDR3 region has 16 residues. The clonotype was recovered from a human donor with active COVID-19. The donor label of this sample is uncertain. Sequenced material: peripheral blood. The V and J genes are TRBV27 and TRBJ1-2; possible D gene TRBD1, 5 bases. This CDR3 is CASSFRQGSLNYGYTF. The CDR3 bases are TGTGCCAGCAGTTTTAGGCAGGGATCCTTAAACTATGGCTACACCTTC.